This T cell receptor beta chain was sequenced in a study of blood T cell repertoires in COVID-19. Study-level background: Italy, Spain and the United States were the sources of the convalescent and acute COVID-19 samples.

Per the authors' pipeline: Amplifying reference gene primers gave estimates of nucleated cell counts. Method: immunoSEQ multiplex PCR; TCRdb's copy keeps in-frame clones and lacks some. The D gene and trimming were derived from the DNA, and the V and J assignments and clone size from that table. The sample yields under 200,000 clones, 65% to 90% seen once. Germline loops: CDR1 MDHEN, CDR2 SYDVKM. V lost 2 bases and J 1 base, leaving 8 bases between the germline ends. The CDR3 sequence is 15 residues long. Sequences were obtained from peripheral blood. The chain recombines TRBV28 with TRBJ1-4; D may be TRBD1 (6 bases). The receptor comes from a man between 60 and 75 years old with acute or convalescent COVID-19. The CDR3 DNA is TGTGCCAGCAGTTTAGGGGGCGGAACTAATGAAAAACTGTTTTTT. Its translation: CASSLGGGTNEKLFF.